One and the same sample provided the 4 T cell receptor beta chains below, sequenced in a study of T cell repertoires in cytomegalovirus infection. Their antigen targets remain unknown. TCRdb re-called the reads through MiXCR, storing one row per CDR3 protein. This table holds approximately 910,000 distinct CDR3 sequences, roughly 30% found once. The starting material was cultured CD8+ T cells from PBMCs, obtained from culture after CMV antigen stimulation. Receptors were obtained from a human donor in good health (CMV status not recorded). Some clones in this sample may be carry-over from other donors' samples.

The table lists this clonotype with many counts. The chain couples TRBV4-1 to TRBJ2-2; TRBD1 might be the D (6 bases). The CDR3 sequence is 15 residues long. CDR1 MGHRA and CDR2 YSYEKL come from the germline V gene. Trimming removed 1 base at V and 3 bases at J, with 9 bases between. CDR3 loop: CASSQGTVDTGELFF. CDR3 nucleotide sequence: TGCGCCAGCAGCCAAGGGACAGTGGACACCGGGGAGCTGTTTTTT.

As to this clonotype: This may arise from a read error, as a much more abundant clone is one base away. This rearrangement joins TRBV27 to TRBJ2-6; possible D gene TRBD1, 6 bases. This CDR3 region has 15 residues. Germline loops: CDR1 MNHEY, CDR2 SMNVEV (reference sequence). V shed 10 bases and J shed 0 bases, with 13 bases lying between them. The CDR3 DNA is TGTGCCAACACCCAGGGGTTCTCTGGGGCCAACGTCCTGACTTTC. As protein: CANTQGFSGANVLTF.

The V and J genes are TRBV7-9 and TRBJ2-7; no firm D call. The CDR3 covers 15 residues. Germline V CDR1 and CDR2: SEHNR, FQNEAQ (reference sequence). V gave up 6 bases and J gave up 2 bases, with 17 bases separating them. The CDR3 is CASSPPSPRAYEQYV. Written as DNA, the CDR3 is TGTGCCAGCAGTCCTCCTAGTCCCCGGGCCTACGAGCAGTACGTC.

The V call is TRBV28, the J call TRBJ2-1; 8 bases match TRBD2. The germline gives CDR1 MDHEN, CDR2 SYDVKM. The V segment lost 6 bases and the J segment 6 bases; nucleotides outside the gene matches: 19. There are 18 residues in the CDR3. The CDR3 sequence is CASSRPKSGGPRVNEQFF. The CDR3 bases are TGTGCCAGCAGCCGCCCAAAAAGCGGGGGCCCTAGGGTCAATGAGCAGTTCTTC.